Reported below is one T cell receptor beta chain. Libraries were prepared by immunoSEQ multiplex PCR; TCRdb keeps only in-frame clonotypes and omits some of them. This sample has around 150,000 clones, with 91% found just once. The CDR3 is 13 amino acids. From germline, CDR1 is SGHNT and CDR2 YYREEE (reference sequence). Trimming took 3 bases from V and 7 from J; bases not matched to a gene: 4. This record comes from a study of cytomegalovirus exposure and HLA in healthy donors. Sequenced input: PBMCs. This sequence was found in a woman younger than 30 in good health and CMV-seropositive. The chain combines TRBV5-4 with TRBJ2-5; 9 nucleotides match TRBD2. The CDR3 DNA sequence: TGTGCCAGCAGCTATGATAGCGGGAGGACCCAGTACTTC. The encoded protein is CASSYDSGRTQYF.